This T cell receptor beta chain is drawn from a study of response to subunit inactivated influenza vaccine. This clonotype was seen just once. No antigen is known for it. Study observations and caveats: Few new T cells, the authors suggested, are recruited by each seasonal influenza vaccination.

CDR1 is SGHVS, CDR2 FNYEAQ, per germline. Trimming cost V 10 bases and J 4 bases; bases outside gene matches: 8. The CDR3 totals 14 residues. MiXCR, applied by TCRdb to the RT-PCR reads, yields one record per CDR3 protein. The table records a few hundred thousand distinct CDR3 sequences, around 13% of them present only once. This receptor was taken from a man aged 50-60 years who received an inactivated influenza vaccine. The input for sequencing was PBMCs from blood, taken less than 13 days after vaccination. The chain carries TRBV7-6 and TRBJ2-7; 12 bases map to TRBD1. In DNA form, the CDR3 reads TGTGCCACCCGGGAGGGACAGGGGGCTTACGAGCAGTACTTC. Its translation: CATREGQGAYEQYF.